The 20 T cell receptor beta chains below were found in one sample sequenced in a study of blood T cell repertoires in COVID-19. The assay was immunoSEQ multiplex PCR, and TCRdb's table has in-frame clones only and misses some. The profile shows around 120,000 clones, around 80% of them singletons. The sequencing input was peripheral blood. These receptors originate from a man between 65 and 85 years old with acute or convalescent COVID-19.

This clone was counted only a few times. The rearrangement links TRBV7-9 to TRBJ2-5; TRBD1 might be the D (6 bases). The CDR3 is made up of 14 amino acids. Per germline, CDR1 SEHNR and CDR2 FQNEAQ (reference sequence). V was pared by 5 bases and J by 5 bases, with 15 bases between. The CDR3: CASSLRQEAETQYF. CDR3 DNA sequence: TGTGCCAGCAGCCTTAGACAGGAGGCGGAGACCCAGTACTTC.

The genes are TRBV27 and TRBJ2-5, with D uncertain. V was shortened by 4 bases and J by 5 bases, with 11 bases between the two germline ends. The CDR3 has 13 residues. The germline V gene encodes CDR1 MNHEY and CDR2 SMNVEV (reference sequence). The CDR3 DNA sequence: TGTGCCAGCAGTTCGATAGGAGCGGAGACCCAGTACTTC. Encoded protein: CASSSIGAETQYF.

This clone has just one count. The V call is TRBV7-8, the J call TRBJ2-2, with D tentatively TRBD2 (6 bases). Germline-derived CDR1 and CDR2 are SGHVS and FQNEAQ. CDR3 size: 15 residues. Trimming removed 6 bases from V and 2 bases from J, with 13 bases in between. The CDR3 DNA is TGTGCCAGCAGGCCCGGGACTTCCAACACCGGGGAGCTGTTTTTT. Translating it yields CASRPGTSNTGELFF.

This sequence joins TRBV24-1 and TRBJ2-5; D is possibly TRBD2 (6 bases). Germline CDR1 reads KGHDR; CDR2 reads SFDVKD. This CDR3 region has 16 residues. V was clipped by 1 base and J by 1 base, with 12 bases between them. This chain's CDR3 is CATSDLETRSQETQYF. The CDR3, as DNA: TGTGCCACCAGTGATTTAGAGACTAGGTCCCAAGAGACCCAGTACTTC.

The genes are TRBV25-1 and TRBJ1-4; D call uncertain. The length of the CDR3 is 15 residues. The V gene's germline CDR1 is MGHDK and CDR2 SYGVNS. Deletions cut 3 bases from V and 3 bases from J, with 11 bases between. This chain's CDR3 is CASSDGSSPNEKLFF. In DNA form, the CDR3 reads TGTGCCAGCAGTGATGGGAGCAGCCCTAATGAAAAACTGTTTTTT.

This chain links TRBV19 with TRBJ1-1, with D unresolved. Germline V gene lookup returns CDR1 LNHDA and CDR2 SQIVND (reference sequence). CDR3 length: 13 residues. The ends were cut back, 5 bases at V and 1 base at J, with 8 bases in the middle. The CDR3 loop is CASSFSQNTEAFF. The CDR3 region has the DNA TGTGCCAGTAGTTTTTCCCAGAACACTGAAGCTTTCTTT.

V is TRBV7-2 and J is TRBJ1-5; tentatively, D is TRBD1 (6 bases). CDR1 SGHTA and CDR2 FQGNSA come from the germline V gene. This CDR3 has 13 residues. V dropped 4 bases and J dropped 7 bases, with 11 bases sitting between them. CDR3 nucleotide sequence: TGTGCCAGCAGCTCAGGGGTCGGACAGCCCCAGCATTTT. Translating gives CASSSGVGQPQHF.

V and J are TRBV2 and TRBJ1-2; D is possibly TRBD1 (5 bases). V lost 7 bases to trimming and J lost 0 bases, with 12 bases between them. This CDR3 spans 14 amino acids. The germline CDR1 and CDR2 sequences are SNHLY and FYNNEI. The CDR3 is CASTPTDTNYGYTF. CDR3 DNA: TGTGCCAGCACTCCGACAGACACTAACTATGGCTACACCTTC.

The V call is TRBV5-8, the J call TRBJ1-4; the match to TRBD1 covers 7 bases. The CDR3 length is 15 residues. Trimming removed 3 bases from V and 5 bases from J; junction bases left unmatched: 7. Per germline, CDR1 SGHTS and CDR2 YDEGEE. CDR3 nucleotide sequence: TGTGCCAGCAGCTCACCCGGGACAGAGAATGAAAAACTGTTTTTT. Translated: CASSSPGTENEKLFF.

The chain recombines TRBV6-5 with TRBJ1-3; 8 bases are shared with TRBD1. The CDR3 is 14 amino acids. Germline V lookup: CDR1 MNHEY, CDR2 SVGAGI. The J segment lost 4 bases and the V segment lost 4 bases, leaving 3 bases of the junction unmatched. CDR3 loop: CASSLTGVGNTIYF. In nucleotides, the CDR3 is TGTGCCAGCAGTTTGACAGGGGTAGGAAACACCATATATTTT.

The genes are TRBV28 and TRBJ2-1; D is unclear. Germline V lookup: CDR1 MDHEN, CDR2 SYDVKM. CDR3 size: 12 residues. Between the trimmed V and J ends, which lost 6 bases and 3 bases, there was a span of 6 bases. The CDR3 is CASSPVYNEQFF. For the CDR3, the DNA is TGTGCCAGCAGCCCCGTCTACAATGAGCAGTTCTTC.

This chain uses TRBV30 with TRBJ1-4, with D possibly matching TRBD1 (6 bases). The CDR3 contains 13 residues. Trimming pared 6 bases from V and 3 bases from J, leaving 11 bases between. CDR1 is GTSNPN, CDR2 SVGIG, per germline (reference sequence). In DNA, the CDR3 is TGTGCCTGCTCAGGGGCGGCTAATGAAAAACTGTTTTTT. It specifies CACSGAANEKLFF. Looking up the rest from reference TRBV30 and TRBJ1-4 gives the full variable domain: SQTIHQWPATLVQPVGSPLSLECTVEGTSNPNLYWYRQAAGRGLQLLFYSVGIGQISSEVPQNLSASRPQDRQFILSSKKLLLSDSGFYLCACSGAANEKLFFGSGTQLSVL.

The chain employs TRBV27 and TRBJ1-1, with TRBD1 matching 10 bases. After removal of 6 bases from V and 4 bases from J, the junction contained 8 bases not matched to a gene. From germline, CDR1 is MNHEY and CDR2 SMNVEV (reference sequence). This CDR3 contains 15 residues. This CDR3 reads CASRSRDRGGTEAFF. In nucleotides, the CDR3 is TGTGCCAGCAGAAGCCGGGACAGGGGCGGCACTGAAGCTTTCTTT.

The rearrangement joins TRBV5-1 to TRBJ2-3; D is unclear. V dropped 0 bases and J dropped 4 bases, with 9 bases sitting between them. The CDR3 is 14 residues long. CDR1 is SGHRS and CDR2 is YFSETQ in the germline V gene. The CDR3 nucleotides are TGCGCCAGCAGCTTGGGGCCGTCACCAGATACGCAGTATTTT. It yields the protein CASSLGPSPDTQYF.

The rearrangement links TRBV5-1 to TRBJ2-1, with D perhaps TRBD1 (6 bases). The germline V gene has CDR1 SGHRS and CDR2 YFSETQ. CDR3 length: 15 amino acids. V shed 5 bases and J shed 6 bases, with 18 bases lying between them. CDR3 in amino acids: CASSSGGRSPNEQFF. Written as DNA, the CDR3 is TGCGCCAGCAGTTCTGGGGGCCGGAGTCCCAATGAGCAGTTCTTC.

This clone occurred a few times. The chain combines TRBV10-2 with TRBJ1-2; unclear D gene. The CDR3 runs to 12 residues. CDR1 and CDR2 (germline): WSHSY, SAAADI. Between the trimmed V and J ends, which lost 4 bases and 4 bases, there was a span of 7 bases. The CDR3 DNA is TGCGCCAGCAGTGGAGACTTCTATGGCTACACCTTC. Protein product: CASSGDFYGYTF.

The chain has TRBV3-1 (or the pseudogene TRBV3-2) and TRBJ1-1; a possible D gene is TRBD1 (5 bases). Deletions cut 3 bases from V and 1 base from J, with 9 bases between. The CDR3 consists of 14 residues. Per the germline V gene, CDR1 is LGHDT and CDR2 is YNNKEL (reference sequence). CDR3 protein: CASSHGAWNTEAFF. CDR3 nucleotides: TGTGCCAGCAGCCATGGGGCATGGAACACTGAAGCTTTCTTT.

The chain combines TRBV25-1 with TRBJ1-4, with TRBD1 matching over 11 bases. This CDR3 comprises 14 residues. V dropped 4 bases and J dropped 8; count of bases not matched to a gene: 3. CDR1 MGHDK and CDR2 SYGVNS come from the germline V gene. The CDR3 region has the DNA TGTGCCAGCAGTGCAGGGACAGGGGGGGAAAAACTGTTTTTT. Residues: CASSAGTGGEKLFF.

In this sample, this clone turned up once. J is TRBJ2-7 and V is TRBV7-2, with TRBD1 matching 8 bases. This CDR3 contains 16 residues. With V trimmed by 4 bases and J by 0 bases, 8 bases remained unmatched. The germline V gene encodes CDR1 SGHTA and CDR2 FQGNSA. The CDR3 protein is CASSSQAGGHSYEQYF. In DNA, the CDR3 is TGTGCCAGCAGCTCCCAAGCAGGGGGCCACTCCTACGAGCAGTACTTC.

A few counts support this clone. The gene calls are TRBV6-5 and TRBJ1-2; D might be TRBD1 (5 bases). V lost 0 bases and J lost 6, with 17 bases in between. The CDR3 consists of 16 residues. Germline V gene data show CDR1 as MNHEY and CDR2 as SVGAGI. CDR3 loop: CASSYSFQGPGDGYTF. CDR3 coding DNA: TGTGCCAGCAGTTACTCTTTCCAGGGCCCTGGGGATGGCTACACCTTC.